Here is one T cell receptor (beta chain) with its context. TCRdb ran MiXCR on the 5' RACE reads and lists one entry per CDR3 protein. The profile shows roughly 45,000 distinct CDR3 sequences, roughly a fifth of them singletons. V was shortened by 0 bases and J by 4 bases, with 4 bases between the two germline ends. Germline V gene lookup returns CDR1 SGHRS and CDR2 YFSETQ. This CDR3 is 12 amino acids long. The sorted Tregs were CD4+CD25+CD127-/low cells. Sequencing used Tregs sorted from blood. This chain uses TRBV5-1 with TRBJ1-2; D gene uncertain. This TCR came from a female donor with breast cancer. CDR3 sequence reads: CASSLDAYGYTF. CDR3 in DNA: TGCGCCAGCAGCTTGGACGCCTATGGCTACACCTTC.